A selection of T cell receptor beta chains follows, all from one sample in a study of T cells in Graves' hyperthyroidism and ophthalmopathy. MiXCR, applied by TCRdb to the multiplex PCR reads, yields one record per CDR3 protein. The repertoire holds hundreds of thousands of distinct CDR3 sequences, with approximately 14% as singletons. What was sequenced was blood. Receptors originate from a woman between 18 and 30 years old with Graves' hyperthyroidism. Each CDR3 is given with its conserved first and last residue. The D gene is left open where the match is weak. A row's size may be missing; if present it is once, few, many or a size class.

TRBV29-1	TRBD2	NA	TRBJ2-1	CSVEDLELATYNEQFF	TGCAGCGTTGAAGACCTAGAACTAGCGACGTACAATGAGCAGTTCTTC
TRBV25-1	NA	once	TRBJ2-5	CASSEGSYGQETQYF	TGTGCCAGCAGTGAAGGCAGCTATGGCCAAGAGACCCAGTACTTC
TRBV7-2	NA	many	TRBJ1-5	CASSRVIGDQPQHF	TGTGCCAGCAGCCGCGTGATAGGGGATCAGCCCCAGCATTTT
TRBV27	TRBD1	many	TRBJ2-7	CASRKPGQGGSYEQYF	TGTGCCAGCCGAAAACCCGGACAGGGTGGCTCCTACGAGCAGTACTTC
TRBV19	NA	NA	TRBJ1-5	CASSIWGRGNQPQHF	TGTGCCAGTAGTATATGGGGGCGCGGCAATCAGCCCCAGCATTTT
TRBV19	NA	NA	TRBJ2-1	CASSPLRAQTQGGPYNEQFF	TGTGCCAGTAGTCCCCTTCGGGCCCAAACCCAAGGCGGCCCCTACAATGAGCAGTTCTTC
TRBV20-1	NA	many	TRBJ2-1	CSAVNYEQFF	TGCAGTGCCGTGAACTACGAGCAGTTCTTC
TRBV11-2	NA	NA	TRBJ2-7	CASSSGTLFEQYF	TGTGCCAGCAGCTCGGGGACTCTCTTCGAGCAGTACTTC
TRBV7-2	NA	many	TRBJ1-3	CASSKPTVVSGNTIYF	TGTGCCAGCAGCAAACCAACGGTAGTCTCTGGAAACACCATATATTTT
TRBV6-1	NA	few	TRBJ2-2	CASIADTGELFF	TGTGCCAGCATCGCGGACACCGGGGAGCTGTTTTTT
TRBV28	NA	many	TRBJ1-2	CASSFTQNYGYTF	TGTGCCAGCAGTTTCACCCAGAACTATGGCTACACCTTC
TRBV5-1	NA	few	TRBJ1-2	CASTRDSSFDGYTF	TGCGCCAGTACGCGGGACTCCTCTTTTGATGGCTACACCTTC
TRBV20-1	TRBD1	many	TRBJ2-7	CSALNRGRKLFYEQYF	TGCAGTGCTTTGAACAGGGGGCGCAAACTTTTCTACGAGCAGTACTTC
TRBV6-5	TRBD1	few	TRBJ2-1	CASSYSGTGQSYNEQFF	TGTGCCAGCAGTTACTCGGGGACAGGTCAATCTTACAATGAGCAGTTCTTC
TRBV20-1	TRBD1	many	TRBJ1-3	CSASSGQASTIYF	TGCAGTGCCTCGTCAGGACAGGCCTCGACCATATATTTT
TRBV12-3/TRBV12-4	NA	many	TRBJ1-5	CASSTSDRDNQPQHF	NA
TRBV2	NA	many	TRBJ2-7	CASSEYAVGQTYEQYF	TGTGCCAGCAGTGAATACGCTGTCGGACAAACCTACGAGCAGTACTTC
TRBV4-3	TRBD2	NA	TRBJ2-7	CASSQKAGGREQYF	TGCGCCAGCAGCCAAAAGGCGGGAGGACGGGAGCAGTACTTC
TRBV11-2	TRBD1	many	TRBJ2-1	CASSLRPHPDRARNEQFF	TGTGCCAGCAGCTTAAGGCCTCACCCCGACAGGGCGCGAAATGAGCAGTTCTTC
TRBV30	TRBD2	many	TRBJ2-3	CATQTSGTADTQYF	TGTGCCACTCAGACTAGCGGGACCGCGGATACGCAGTATTTT
TRBV27	NA	many	TRBJ2-3	CASKQGRSPITDTQYF	TGTGCCAGCAAGCAGGGGAGAAGTCCCATCACAGATACGCAGTATTTT
TRBV7-3	NA	NA	TRBJ2-2	CASSNSRDTHTGELFF	TGTGCCAGCAGCAACAGCCGGGACACGCACACCGGGGAGCTGTTTTTT
TRBV6-6	NA	NA	TRBJ2-5	CASSYSSGWEETQYF	TGTGCCAGCAGTTACTCGTCTGGCTGGGAAGAGACCCAGTACTTC
TRBV6-2/TRBV6-3	NA	many	TRBJ1-1	CASRHDSRDLPWRPEAFF	TGTGCCAGCAGACACGATTCCCGGGACTTACCATGGCGCCCTGAAGCTTTCTTT
TRBV7-2	NA	many	TRBJ2-1	CASSLGSGSRSDEQFF	TGTGCCAGCAGCTTAGGAAGCGGGTCCCGGTCGGATGAGCAGTTCTTC
TRBV7-9	TRBD1	once	TRBJ1-4	CASSPRGVNEKLFF	TGTGCCAGCAGCCCCAGGGGGGTGAATGAAAAACTGTTTTTT
TRBV2	TRBD1	many	TRBJ1-2	CASSVTGSVYGYTF	TGTGCCAGCAGTGTGACAGGGTCTGTCTATGGCTACACCTTC
TRBV6-1	TRBD2	NA	TRBJ2-7	CASEAGGAYEQYF	TGTGCCAGCGAAGCGGGAGGTGCCTACGAGCAGTACTTC
TRBV5-1	TRBD1	few	TRBJ2-7	CASSTGTDPYEQYF	TGCGCCAGCAGCACAGGGACAGACCCTTACGAGCAGTACTTC
TRBV12-3/TRBV12-4	NA	many	TRBJ2-7	CASSLARTYEQYF	TGTGCCAGCAGTTTAGCACGGACCTACGAGCAGTACTTC
TRBV6-1	NA	many	TRBJ2-7	CASSAWLPEQYF	TGTGCCAGCAGTGCTTGGCTCCCCGAGCAGTACTTC
TRBV4-3	NA	NA	TRBJ1-1	CASSQGPWVNTEAFF	TGCGCCAGCAGCCAAGGACCCTGGGTGAACACTGAAGCTTTCTTT
TRBV6-5	NA	NA	TRBJ1-2	CASTNQTSMYLCASSLRARGYTF	NA
TRBV6-2/TRBV6-3	TRBD2	NA	TRBJ2-7	CASSYSPSGTYEQYF	TGTGCCAGCAGTTACTCGCCTAGCGGGACCTACGAGCAGTACTTC
TRBV7-6	TRBD2	many	TRBJ2-5	CASSSHAGTSGSETQYF	TGTGCCAGCAGCTCGCACGCCGGGACTAGCGGGAGTGAGACCCAGTACTTC
TRBV2	NA	NA	TRBJ1-5	CASKSRPNQPQHF	TGTGCCAGCAAGTCCCGACCCAATCAGCCCCAGCATTTT
TRBV6-1	NA	many	TRBJ2-1	CASSDELIPYNEQFF	TGTGCCAGCAGTGACGAGTTAATTCCCTACAATGAGCAGTTCTTC
TRBV7-9	TRBD1	NA	TRBJ2-7	CASSLATGESVEQYF	TGTGCCAGCAGCTTAGCAACAGGGGAAAGCGTCGAGCAGTACTTC
TRBV7-3	TRBD1	few	TRBJ2-2	CASSPTGTGSTGELFF	TGTGCCAGCAGCCCCACCGGGACAGGGAGCACCGGGGAGCTGTTTTTT
TRBV10-3	NA	NA	TRBJ2-3	CAISESNPGPTDTQYF	TGTGCCATCAGTGAGTCGAACCCGGGGCCCACAGATACGCAGTATTTT
TRBV2	NA	many	TRBJ1-1	CASSVGLTEAFF	TGTGCCAGCAGTGTAGGGCTCACTGAAGCTTTCTTT
TRBV4-1	TRBD1	few	TRBJ2-2	CASSPWTGVSTGELFF	TGCGCCAGCAGCCCGTGGACAGGGGTTTCGACCGGGGAGCTGTTTTTT
TRBV20-1	NA	NA	TRBJ1-1	CSARAGDNTEAFF	TGCAGTGCTAGAGCGGGCGATAACACTGAAGCTTTCTTT
TRBV6-1	NA	NA	TRBJ1-5	CASRRPNQPQHF	TGTGCCAGCCGGAGGCCCAATCAGCCCCAGCATTTT
TRBV28	NA	NA	TRBJ2-2	CASYQNTGELFF	TGTGCCAGTTATCAGAATACCGGGGAGCTGTTTTTT
TRBV18	TRBD1	few	TRBJ2-7	CASSPQKGAYEQYF	TGTGCCAGCTCACCTCAGAAGGGGGCATACGAGCAGTACTTC
TRBV29-1	NA	NA	TRBJ2-1	CSVDVPFRRGEQFF	TGCAGCGTTGATGTCCCATTCCGTCGTGGTGAGCAGTTCTTC
TRBV30	NA	NA	TRBJ2-1	CAWSGEQGNYSYNEQFF	TGTGCCTGGAGCGGGGAACAGGGCAACTACTCCTACAATGAGCAGTTCTTC
TRBV7-2	TRBD2	NA	TRBJ2-5	CASSQGTSGRSETQYF	TGTGCCAGCAGCCAGGGGACTAGCGGGAGGTCAGAGACCCAGTACTTC
TRBV12-3/TRBV12-4	NA	many	TRBJ1-5	CASSLAGSNQPQHF	TGTGCCAGCAGCTTAGCAGGGAGCAATCAGCCCCAGCATTTT
TRBV28	NA	many	TRBJ2-7	CASSYGGTHYEQYF	TGTGCCAGCAGCTACGGCGGAACCCACTACGAGCAGTACTTC
TRBV29-1	TRBD2	many	TRBJ2-3	CTTDSLAGGPNTQYF	TGCACCACCGACTCACTAGCGGGAGGGCCAAATACGCAGTATTTT
TRBV29-1	NA	few	TRBJ2-7	CSVGAPRGYEQYF	TGCAGCGTTGGGGCCCCTCGGGGCTACGAGCAGTACTTC
TRBV7-6	TRBD2	many	TRBJ2-1	CASSRTPGLAGVTSYNEQFF	TGTGCCAGCAGCCGAACCCCGGGACTAGCGGGTGTGACCTCCTACAATGAGCAGTTCTTC
TRBV13	TRBD2	NA	TRBJ2-1	CASSLSRLAGGRSNEQFF	TGTGCCAGCAGTCTAAGCCGACTAGCGGGAGGTCGGAGCAATGAGCAGTTCTTC
TRBV20-1	NA	few	TRBJ1-5	CSARRGESRGQPQHF	TGCAGTGCTAGGCGCGGGGAGTCCCGGGGTCAGCCCCAGCATTTT
TRBV10-3	TRBD2	few	TRBJ2-1	CAISRGGRAYNEQFF	TGTGCCATCAGTAGGGGCGGGAGGGCCTATAATGAGCAGTTCTTC
TRBV4-3	TRBD1	few	TRBJ2-1	CASSRGQGAYEQFF	TGCGCCAGCAGCCGAGGACAGGGGGCCTATGAGCAGTTCTTC
TRBV5-1	NA	many	TRBJ2-1	CASGPKGITYNEQFF	TGCGCCAGCGGACCTAAGGGGATAACCTACAATGAGCAGTTCTTC
TRBV6-5	TRBD1	many	TRBJ1-1	CASSYSGTGDTEAFF	TGTGCCAGCAGTTACTCGGGGACAGGGGACACTGAAGCTTTCTTT